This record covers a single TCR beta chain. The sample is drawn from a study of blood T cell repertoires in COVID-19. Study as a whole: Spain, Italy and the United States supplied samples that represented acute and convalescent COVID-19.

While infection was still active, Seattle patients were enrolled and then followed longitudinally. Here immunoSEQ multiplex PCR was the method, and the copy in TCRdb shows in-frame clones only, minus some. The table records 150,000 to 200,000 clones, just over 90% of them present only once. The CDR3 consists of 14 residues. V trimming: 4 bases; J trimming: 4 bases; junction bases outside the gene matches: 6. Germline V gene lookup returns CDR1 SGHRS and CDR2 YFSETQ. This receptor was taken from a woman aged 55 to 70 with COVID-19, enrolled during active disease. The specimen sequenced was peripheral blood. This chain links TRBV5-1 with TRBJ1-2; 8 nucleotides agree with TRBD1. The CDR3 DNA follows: TGCGCCAGCAGCCGAGGGACAGGAGTCTATGGCTACACCTTC. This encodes CASSRGTGVYGYTF.